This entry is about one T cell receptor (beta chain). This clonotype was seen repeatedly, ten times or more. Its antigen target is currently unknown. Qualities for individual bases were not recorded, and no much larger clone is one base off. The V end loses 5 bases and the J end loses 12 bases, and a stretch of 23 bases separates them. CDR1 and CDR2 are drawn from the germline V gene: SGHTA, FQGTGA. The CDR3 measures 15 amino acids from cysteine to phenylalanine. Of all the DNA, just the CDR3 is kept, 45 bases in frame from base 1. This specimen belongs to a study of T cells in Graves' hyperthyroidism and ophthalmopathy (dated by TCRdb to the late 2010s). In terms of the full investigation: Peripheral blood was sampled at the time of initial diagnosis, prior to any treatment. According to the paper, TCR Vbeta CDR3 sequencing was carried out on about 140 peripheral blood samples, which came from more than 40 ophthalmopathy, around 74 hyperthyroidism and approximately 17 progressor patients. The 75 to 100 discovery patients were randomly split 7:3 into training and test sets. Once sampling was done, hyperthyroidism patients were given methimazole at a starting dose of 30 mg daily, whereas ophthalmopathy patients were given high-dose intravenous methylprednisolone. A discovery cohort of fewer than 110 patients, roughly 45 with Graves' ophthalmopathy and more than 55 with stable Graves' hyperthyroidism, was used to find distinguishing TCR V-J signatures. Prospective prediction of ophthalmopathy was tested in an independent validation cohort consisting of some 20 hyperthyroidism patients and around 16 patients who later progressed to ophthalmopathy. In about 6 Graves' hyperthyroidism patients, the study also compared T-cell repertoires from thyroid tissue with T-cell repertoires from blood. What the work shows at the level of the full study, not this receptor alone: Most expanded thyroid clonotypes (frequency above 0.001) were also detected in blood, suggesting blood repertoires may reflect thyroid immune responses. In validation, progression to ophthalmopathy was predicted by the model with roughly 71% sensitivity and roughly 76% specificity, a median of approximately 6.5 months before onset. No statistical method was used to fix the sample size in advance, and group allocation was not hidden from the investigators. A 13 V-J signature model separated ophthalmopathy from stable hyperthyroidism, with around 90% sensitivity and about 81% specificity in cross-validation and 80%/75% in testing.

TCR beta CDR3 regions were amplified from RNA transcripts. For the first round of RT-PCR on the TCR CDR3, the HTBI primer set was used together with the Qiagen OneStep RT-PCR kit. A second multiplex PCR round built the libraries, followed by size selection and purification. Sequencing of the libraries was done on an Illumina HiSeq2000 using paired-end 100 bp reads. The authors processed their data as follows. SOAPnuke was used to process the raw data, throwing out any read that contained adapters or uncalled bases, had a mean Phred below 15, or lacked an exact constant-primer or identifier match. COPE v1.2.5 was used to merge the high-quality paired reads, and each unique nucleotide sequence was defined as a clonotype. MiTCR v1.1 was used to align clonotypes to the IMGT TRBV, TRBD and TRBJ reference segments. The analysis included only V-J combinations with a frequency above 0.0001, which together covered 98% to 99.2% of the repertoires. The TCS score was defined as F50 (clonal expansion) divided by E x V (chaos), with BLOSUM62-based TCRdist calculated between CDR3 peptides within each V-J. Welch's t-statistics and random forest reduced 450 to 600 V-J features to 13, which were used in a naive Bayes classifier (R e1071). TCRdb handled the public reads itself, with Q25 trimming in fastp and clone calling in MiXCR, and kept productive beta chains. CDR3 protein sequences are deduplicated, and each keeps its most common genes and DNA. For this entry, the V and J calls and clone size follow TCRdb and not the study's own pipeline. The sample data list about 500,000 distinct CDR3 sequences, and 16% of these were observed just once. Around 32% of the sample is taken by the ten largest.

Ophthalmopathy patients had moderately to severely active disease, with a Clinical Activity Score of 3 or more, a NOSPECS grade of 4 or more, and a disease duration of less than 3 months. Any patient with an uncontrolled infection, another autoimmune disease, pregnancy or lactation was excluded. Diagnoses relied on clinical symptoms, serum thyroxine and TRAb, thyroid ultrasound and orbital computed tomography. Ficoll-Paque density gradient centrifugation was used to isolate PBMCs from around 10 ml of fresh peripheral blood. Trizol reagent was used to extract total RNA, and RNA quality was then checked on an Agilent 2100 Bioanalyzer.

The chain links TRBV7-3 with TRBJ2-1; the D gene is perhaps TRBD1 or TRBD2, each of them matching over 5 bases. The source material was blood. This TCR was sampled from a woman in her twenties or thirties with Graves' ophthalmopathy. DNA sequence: TGTGCCAGCAGCGTTACCGGGACCCTGGATTTGGGGCAGTTCTTC. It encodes CASSVTGTLDLGQFF.